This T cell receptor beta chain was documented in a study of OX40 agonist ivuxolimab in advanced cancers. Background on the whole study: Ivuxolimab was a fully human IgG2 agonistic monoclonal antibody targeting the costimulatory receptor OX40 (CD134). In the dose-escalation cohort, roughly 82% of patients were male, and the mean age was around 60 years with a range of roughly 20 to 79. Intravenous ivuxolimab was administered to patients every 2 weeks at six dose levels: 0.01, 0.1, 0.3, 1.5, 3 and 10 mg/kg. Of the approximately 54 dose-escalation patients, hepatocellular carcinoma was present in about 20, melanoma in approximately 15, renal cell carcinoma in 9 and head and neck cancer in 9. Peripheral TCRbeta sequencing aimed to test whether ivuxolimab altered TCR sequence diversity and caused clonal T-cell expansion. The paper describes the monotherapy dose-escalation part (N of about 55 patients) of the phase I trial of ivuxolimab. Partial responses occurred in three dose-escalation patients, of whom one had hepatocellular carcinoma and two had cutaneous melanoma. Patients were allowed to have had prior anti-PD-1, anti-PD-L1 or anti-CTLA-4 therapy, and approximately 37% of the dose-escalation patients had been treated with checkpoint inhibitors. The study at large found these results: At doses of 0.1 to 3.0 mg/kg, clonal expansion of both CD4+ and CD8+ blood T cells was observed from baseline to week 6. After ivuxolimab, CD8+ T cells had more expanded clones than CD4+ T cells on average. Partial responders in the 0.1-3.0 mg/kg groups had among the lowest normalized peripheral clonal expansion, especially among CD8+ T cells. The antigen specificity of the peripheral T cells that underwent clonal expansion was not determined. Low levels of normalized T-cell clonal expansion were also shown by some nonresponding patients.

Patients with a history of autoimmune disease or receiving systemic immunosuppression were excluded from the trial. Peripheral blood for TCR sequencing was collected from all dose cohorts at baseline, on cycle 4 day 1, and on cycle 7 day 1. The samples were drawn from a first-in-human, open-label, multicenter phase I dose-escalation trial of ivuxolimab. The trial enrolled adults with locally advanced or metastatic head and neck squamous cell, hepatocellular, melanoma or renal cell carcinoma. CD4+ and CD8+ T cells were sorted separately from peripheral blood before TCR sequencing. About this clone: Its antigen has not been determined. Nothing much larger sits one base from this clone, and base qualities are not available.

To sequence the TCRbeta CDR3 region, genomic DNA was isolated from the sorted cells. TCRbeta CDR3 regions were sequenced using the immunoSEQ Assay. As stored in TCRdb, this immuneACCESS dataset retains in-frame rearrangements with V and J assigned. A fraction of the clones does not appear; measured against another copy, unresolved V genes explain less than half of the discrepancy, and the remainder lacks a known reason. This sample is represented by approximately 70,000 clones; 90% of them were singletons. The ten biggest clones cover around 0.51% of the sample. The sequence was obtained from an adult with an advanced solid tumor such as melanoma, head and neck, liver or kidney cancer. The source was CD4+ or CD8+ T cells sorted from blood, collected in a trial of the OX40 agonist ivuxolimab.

The CDR3 in this case is CSVAGTPSSYEQYF. The nucleotide sequence reads as follows: TGCAGCGTGGCCGGGACACCAAGCTCCTACGAGCAGTACTTC. This chain joins TRBV29-1 to TRBJ2-7; a tentative D call is TRBD1 (6 bases match). The CDR3, cysteine through phenylalanine, is 14 amino acids long. The CDR3 DNA has 42 bases and is translated from base 1. As encoded in the germline V gene, CDR1 is SQVTM while CDR2 is ANQGSEA. V and J are truncated by 6 bases and 0 bases respectively, leaving an intervening sequence of 15 bases.